What follows are 13 T cell receptor beta chains derived from one specimen sequenced in a study of T cells after yellow fever vaccination. TCRdb used MiXCR to reprocess the 5' RACE reads, holding one entry per CDR3 protein. The sample consists of about 250,000 distinct CDR3 sequences, approximately 3.6% of them appearing once. Sequencing used PBMCs, obtained 15 days after the yellow fever booster vaccination. Receptors were obtained from a young man who received the YFV17D yellow fever vaccine.

This clonotype was counted many times. The J gene is TRBJ2-4, the V gene TRBV12-3 or TRBV12-4, with a tentative D call TRBD1 (6 bases). The CDR3 is 14 amino acids. The ends were cut back, 5 bases at V and 5 bases at J, with 13 bases in the middle. The DNA of the CDR3 is TGTGCCAGCAGTGAGGCAGGGGCGGAAAACATTCAGTACTTC. This codes for CASSEAGAENIQYF.

This clonotype was detected many times. The chain combines TRBV7-2 with TRBJ2-3, with unresolved D. Per germline, CDR1 SGHTA and CDR2 FQGNSA. The CDR3 contains 16 residues. Between the trimmed V and J ends, which lost 4 bases and 7 bases, there was a span of 21 bases. The CDR3 DNA reads TGTGCCAGCAGCTCCCCCCCGACGGCCCGTTTAAATACGCAGTATTTT. It yields the protein CASSSPPTARLNTQYF.

Ten or more counts support this clonotype. The chain has TRBV5-1 and TRBJ2-1, with D perhaps matching TRBD2 (5 bases). The germline gives CDR1 SGHRS, CDR2 YFSETQ. Trimming took off 3 bases at V and 4 bases at J, with 17 bases between the two ends. The CDR3 sequence is 16 residues long. CDR3 in amino acids: CASSSLPAELYNEQFF. The CDR3 nucleotides are TGCGCCAGCAGCTCCCTCCCAGCGGAACTGTACAATGAGCAGTTCTTC.

This clonotype has at least ten counts. V gene TRBV7-2 combines with J gene TRBJ1-1; 7 bases agree with TRBD1. The germline V gene has CDR1 SGHTA and CDR2 FQGNSA. This CDR3 contains 12 residues. Unmatched junction bases numbered 4, after V lost 3 bases and J lost 9 bases. The CDR3 is CASSFSGQQAFF. The CDR3 DNA reads TGTGCCAGCAGCTTCTCGGGACAGCAAGCTTTCTTT.

This clonotype appeared many times. This chain links TRBV7-3 with TRBJ2-3; 8 nucleotides agree with TRBD1. Germline lookup yields CDR1 SGHTA and CDR2 FQGTGA. V lost 3 bases and J lost 11; bases outside the gene matches: 7. This CDR3 has 13 amino acids. CDR3 nucleotides: TGTGCCAGCAGCTTGACTCGACAGGGGTGGCAGTATTTT. As protein: CASSLTRQGWQYF.

This clonotype occurred many times. The chain couples TRBV18 to TRBJ2-1, with D unresolved. From germline, CDR1 is KGHSH and CDR2 LQKENI. The CDR3 has 14 amino acids. V lost 3 bases to trimming and J lost 5 bases, with 11 bases between them. This chain's CDR3 is CASSPPAGHNEQFF. Here the CDR3 DNA reads TGTGCCAGCTCACCTCCCGCCGGACACAATGAGCAGTTCTTC.

This clonotype was observed at least ten times. This sequence joins TRBV11-2 and TRBJ2-5; a weak D match, TRBD1 (5 bases). The V end was cut by 1 base, the J end by 0 bases, with 9 bases between. The CDR3 contains 15 residues. The germline CDR1 and CDR2 sequences are SGHAT and FQNNGV. DNA for the CDR3: TGTGCCAGCAGCTTAGGGGGCGCGGACCAAGAGACCCAGTACTTC. It codes for CASSLGGADQETQYF.

This clonotype was found many times. The rearrangement joins TRBV7-9 to TRBJ2-7; 7 bases align to TRBD2. V trimming: 4 bases; J trimming: 3 bases; junction bases outside the gene matches: 9. The CDR3 is made up of 15 amino acids. Per germline, CDR1 SEHNR and CDR2 FQNEAQ (reference sequence). CDR3 nucleotide sequence: TGTGCCAGCAGCTCTAGGGCTAGCGGAATCTACGAGCAGTACTTC. It specifies CASSSRASGIYEQYF.

At least ten counts were recorded for this clonotype. This chain joins TRBV9 and TRBJ2-1; TRBD2 matches at 13 bases. This CDR3 contains 16 residues. Unmatched junction bases numbered 10, after V lost 3 bases and J lost 10 bases. Germline V CDR1 and CDR2: SGDLS, YYNGEE. The CDR3 bases are TGTGCCAGCAGCGAGTTACTAGCGGGGGGGCTGGAGGAGCAGTTCTTC. This gives the protein CASSELLAGGLEEQFF.

The V and J genes are TRBV30 and TRBJ1-1, with a tentative D call TRBD1 (5 bases). The CDR3 loop spans 16 amino acids. V lost 4 bases, J lost 1 base, and 19 bases lay in between. Germline CDR1 is GTSNPN and CDR2 is SVGIG (reference sequence). Here the CDR3 reads CAWTDFLGTANTEAFF. CDR3 bases: TGTGCCTGGACGGACTTTTTGGGGACCGCGAACACTGAAGCTTTCTTT.

At least ten counts were recorded for this clonotype. V and J are TRBV5-1 and TRBJ2-1; D not certain. Germline V lookup: CDR1 SGHRS, CDR2 YFSETQ. The CDR3 has 14 amino acids. V was shortened by 1 base and J by 0 bases, with 5 bases between the two germline ends. In nucleotides, the CDR3 is TGCGCCAGCAGCTTGCAGAGCTCCTACAATGAGCAGTTCTTC. As protein: CASSLQSSYNEQFF.

This clonotype was seen ten or more times. The V and J genes are TRBV7-2 and TRBJ2-1; D gene unclear. The CDR3 runs to 14 residues. CDR1 and CDR2 (germline): SGHTA, FQGNSA. V was cut by 8 bases and J by 4 bases, with 15 bases left in between. The CDR3 here is CASSPEWRYNEQFF. The CDR3 DNA reads as TGTGCCAGCTCTCCTGAGTGGCGGTACAATGAGCAGTTCTTC.

This clonotype has a count of ten or more. This chain links TRBV7-2 with TRBJ2-2; D remains ambiguous. CDR1 is SGHTA, CDR2 FQGNSA, per germline. V was trimmed by 3 bases and J by 5 bases, leaving 16 bases between them. The CDR3 totals 16 residues. The CDR3 DNA reads TGTGCCAGCAGCTTTCTTCGCGCGCGATGGACCGGGGAGCTGTTTTTT. Its translation: CASSFLRARWTGELFF.